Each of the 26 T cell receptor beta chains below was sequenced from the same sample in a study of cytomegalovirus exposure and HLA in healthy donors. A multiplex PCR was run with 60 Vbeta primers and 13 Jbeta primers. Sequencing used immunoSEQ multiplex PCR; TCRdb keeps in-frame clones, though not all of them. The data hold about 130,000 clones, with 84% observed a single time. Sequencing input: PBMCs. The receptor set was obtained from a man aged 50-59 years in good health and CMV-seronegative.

CDR3 sequence: CATGPGGGLDQPQHF. For the CDR3, the DNA is TGTGCCACAGGACCGGGAGGGGGCTTGGATCAGCCCCAGCATTTT. The rearrangement links TRBV19 to TRBJ1-5; 7 bases align to TRBD1. V shed 10 bases, J shed 5 bases, and the junction held 14 bases outside the gene matches. The germline gives CDR1 LNHDA, CDR2 SQIVND (reference sequence). The CDR3 is made up of 15 amino acids.

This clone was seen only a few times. Written as DNA, the CDR3 is TGTGCCAGCTCCCCATTACCGGGGTCCCCGGGGTTTAACTATGGCTACACCTTC. Its translation: CASSPLPGSPGFNYGYTF. The chain has TRBV18 and TRBJ1-2; D gene ambiguous. The ends were cut back, 6 bases at V and 1 base at J, with 24 bases in the middle. Germline V gene lookup returns CDR1 KGHSH and CDR2 LQKENI. The CDR3 totals 18 residues.

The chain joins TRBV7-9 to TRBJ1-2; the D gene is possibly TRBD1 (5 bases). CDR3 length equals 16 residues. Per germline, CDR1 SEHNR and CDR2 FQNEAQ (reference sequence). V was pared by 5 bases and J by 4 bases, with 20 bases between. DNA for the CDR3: TGTGCCAGCAGCCGATACGAGGGGAGGGACCTCTATGGCTACACCTTC. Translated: CASSRYEGRDLYGYTF.

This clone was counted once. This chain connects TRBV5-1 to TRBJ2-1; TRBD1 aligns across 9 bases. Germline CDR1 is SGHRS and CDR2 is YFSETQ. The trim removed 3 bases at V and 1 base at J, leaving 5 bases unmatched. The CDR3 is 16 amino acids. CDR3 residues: CASSSTTGGSYNEQFF. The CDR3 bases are TGCGCCAGCAGCTCCACGACAGGGGGGTCCTACAATGAGCAGTTCTTC. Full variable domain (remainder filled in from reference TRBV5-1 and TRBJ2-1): KAGVTQTPRYLIKTRGQQVTLSCSPISGHRSVSWYQQTPGQGLQFLFEYFSETQRNKGNFPGRFSGRQFSNSRSEMNVSTLELGDSALYLCASSSTTGGSYNEQFFGPGTRLTVL.

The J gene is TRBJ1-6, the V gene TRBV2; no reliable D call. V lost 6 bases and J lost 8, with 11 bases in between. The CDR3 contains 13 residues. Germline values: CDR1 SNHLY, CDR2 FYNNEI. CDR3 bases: TGTGCCAGCAGAGACCCGCAGGATTCACCCCTCCACTTT. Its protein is CASRDPQDSPLHF.

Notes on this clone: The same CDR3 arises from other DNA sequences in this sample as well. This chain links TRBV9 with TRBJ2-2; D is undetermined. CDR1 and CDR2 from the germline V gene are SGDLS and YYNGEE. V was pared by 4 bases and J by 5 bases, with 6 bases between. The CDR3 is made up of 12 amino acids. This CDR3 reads CASSPNTGELFF. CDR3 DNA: TGTGCCAGCAGCCCCAATACCGGGGAGCTGTTTTTT.

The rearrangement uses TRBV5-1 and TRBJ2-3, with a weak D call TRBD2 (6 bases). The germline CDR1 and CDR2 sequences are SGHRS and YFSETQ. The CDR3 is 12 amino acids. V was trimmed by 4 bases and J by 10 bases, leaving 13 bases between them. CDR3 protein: CASSPGLDSQYF. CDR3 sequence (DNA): TGCGCCAGCAGCCCGGGACTCGACTCGCAGTATTTT.

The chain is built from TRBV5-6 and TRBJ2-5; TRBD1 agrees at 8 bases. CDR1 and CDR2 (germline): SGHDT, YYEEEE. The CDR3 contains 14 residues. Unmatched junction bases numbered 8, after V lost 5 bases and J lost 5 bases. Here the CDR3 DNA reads TGTGCCAGCAGAGTTCAGGGGGCGCGGGAGACCCAGTACTTC. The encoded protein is CASRVQGARETQYF.

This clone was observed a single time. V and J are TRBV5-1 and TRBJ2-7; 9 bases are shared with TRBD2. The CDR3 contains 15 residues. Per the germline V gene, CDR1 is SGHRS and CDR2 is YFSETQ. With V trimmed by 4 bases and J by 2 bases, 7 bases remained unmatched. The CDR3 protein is CASSVSTSGAYEQYF. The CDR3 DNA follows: TGCGCCAGCAGCGTCTCGACTAGCGGTGCCTACGAGCAGTACTTC.

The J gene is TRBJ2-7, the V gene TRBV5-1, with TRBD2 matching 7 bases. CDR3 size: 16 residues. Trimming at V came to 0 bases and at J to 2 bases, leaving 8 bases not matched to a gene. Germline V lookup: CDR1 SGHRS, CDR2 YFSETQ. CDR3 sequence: CASSLGHGGSTYEQYF. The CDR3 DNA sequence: TGCGCCAGCAGCTTGGGCCACGGGGGGTCAACCTACGAGCAGTACTTC. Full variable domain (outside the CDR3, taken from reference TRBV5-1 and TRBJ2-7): KAGVTQTPRYLIKTRGQQVTLSCSPISGHRSVSWYQQTPGQGLQFLFEYFSETQRNKGNFPGRFSGRQFSNSRSEMNVSTLELGDSALYLCASSLGHGGSTYEQYFGPGTRLTVT.

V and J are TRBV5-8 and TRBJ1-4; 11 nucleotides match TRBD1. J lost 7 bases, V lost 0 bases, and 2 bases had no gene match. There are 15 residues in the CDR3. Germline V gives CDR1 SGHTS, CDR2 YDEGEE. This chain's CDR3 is CASSLAGQGGEKLFF. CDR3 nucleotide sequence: TGTGCCAGCAGCTTGGCGGGACAGGGGGGTGAAAAACTGTTTTTT.

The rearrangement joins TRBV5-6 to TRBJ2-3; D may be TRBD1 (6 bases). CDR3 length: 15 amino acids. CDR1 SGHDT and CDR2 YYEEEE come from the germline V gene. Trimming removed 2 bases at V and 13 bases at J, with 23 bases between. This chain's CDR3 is CASSLGPQGKEQEYF. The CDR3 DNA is TGTGCCAGCAGCTTAGGGCCACAGGGTAAGGAACAGGAGTATTTT.

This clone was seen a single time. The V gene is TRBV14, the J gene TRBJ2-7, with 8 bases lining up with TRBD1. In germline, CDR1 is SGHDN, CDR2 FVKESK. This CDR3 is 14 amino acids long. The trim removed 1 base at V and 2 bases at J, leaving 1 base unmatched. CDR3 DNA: TGTGCCAGCAGCCAAGGGACAGGGCCCTACGAGCAGTACTTC. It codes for CASSQGTGPYEQYF.

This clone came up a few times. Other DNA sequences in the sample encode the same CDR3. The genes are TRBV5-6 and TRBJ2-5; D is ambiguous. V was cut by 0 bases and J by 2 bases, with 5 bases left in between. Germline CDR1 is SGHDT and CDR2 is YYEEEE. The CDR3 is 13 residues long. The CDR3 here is CASSLGQQETQYF. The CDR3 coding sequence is TGTGCCAGCAGCTTGGGGCAGCAAGAGACCCAGTACTTC.

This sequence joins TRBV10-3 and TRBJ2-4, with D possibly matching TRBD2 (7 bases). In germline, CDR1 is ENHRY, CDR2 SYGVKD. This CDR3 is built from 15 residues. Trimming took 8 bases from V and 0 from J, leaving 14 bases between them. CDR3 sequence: CAIGGGGVAKNIQYF. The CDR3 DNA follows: TGTGCCATCGGGGGAGGGGGGGTAGCCAAAAACATTCAGTACTTC.

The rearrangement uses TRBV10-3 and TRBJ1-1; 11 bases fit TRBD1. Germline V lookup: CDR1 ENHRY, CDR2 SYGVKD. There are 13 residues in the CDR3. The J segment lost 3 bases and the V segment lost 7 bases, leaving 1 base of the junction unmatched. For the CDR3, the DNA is TGTGCCATCATGGGACAGGGGGACACTGAAGCTTTCTTT. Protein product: CAIMGQGDTEAFF.

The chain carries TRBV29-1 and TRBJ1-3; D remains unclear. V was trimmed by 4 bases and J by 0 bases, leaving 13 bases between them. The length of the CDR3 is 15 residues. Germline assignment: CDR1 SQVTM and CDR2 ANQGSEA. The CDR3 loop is CSVVFPIDSGNTIYF. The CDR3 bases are TGCAGCGTTGTATTCCCGATAGACTCTGGAAACACCATATATTTT.

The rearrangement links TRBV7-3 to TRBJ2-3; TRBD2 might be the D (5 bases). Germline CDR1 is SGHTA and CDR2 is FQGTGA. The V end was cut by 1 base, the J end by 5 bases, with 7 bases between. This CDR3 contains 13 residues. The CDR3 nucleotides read TGTGCCAGCAGCTTAAACGGGGAAGATACGCAGTATTTT. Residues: CASSLNGEDTQYF.

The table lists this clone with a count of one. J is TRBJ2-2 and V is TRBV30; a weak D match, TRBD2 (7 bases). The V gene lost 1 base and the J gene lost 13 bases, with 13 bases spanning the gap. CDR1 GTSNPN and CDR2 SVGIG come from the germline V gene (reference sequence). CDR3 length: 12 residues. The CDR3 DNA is TGTGCCTGGAGTGCGGGGGGCGCGGGGCTGTTTTTT. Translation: CAWSAGGAGLFF.

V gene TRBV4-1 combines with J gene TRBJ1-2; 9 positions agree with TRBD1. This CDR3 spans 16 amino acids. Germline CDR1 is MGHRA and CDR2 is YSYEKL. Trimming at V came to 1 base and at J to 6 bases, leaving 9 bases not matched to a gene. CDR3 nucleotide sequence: TGCGCCAGCAGCCAAGGGTGGGGACAGGGAGTAGATGGCTACACCTTC. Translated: CASSQGWGQGVDGYTF.

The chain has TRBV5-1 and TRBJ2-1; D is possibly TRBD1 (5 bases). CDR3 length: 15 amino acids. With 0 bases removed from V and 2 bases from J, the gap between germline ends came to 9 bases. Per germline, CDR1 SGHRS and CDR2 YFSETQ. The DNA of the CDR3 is TGCGCCAGCAGCTTGGTTCAGGGAACCTACAATGAGCAGTTCTTC. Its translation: CASSLVQGTYNEQFF.

In nucleotides, the CDR3 is TGTGCCAGCAGCTTAGTTTGCTCAGGGGCCCCAGAGGTGGGCGATGAGCAGTTCTTC. Encoded protein: CASSLVCSGAPEVGDEQFF. The rearrangement links TRBV11-3 to TRBJ2-1, with TRBD1 as a possible D gene (6 bases). In germline, CDR1 is SGHNT, CDR2 YENEEA. There are 19 residues in the CDR3. V lost 1 base and J 8 bases, leaving 27 bases between the germline ends.

CDR3 in DNA: TGTGCCAGCTCGTTACGGGGGGGGTTAGGCACAGATACGCAGTATTTT. Residues: CASSLRGGLGTDTQYF. The rearrangement links TRBV2 to TRBJ2-3; 8 nucleotides match TRBD2. Germline V CDR1 and CDR2: SNHLY, FYNNEI. The CDR3 covers 16 residues. V shed 8 bases, J shed 1 base, and the junction held 11 bases outside the gene matches. Complete variable domain (other parts from reference TRBV2 and TRBJ2-3): EPEVTQTPSHQVTQMGQEVILRCVPISNHLYFYWYRQILGQKVEFLVSFYNNEISEKSEIFDDQFSVERPDGSNFTLKIRSTKLEDSAMYFCASSLRGGLGTDTQYFGPGTRLTVL.

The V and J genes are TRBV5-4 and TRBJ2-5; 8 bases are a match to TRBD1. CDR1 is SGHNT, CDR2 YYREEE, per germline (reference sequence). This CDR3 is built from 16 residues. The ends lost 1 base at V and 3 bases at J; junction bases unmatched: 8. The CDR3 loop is CASSLRWTGTKETQYF. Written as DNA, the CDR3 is TGTGCCAGCAGCTTGCGTTGGACAGGGACAAAAGAGACCCAGTACTTC.

Here the CDR3 DNA reads TGTGCCACCAGCAGAGATAGAAACTCCTACGAGCAGTACTTC. Translating gives CATSRDRNSYEQYF. This rearrangement joins TRBV15 to TRBJ2-7; D gene ambiguous. V was shortened by 0 bases and J by 0 bases, with 6 bases between the two germline ends. The V gene's germline CDR1 is LNHNV and CDR2 YYDKDF (reference sequence). The CDR3 is 14 residues long.

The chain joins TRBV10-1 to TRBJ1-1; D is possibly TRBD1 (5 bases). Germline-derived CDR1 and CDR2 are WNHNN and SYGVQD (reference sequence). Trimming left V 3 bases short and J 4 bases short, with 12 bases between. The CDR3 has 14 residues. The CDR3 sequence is CASSEHRPSTEAFF. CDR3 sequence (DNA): TGCGCCAGCAGTGAACACAGGCCGAGCACTGAAGCTTTCTTT.